This T cell receptor beta chain was documented in a study of T cell repertoires in cytomegalovirus infection (dated by TCRdb to about 2019). Looking at the study overall: Alongside well-studied HLA-B-restricted epitopes, the peptide stimulations were aimed at recently identified HLA-C-restricted CMV epitopes, whose presentation resists viral immunomodulation. Donor HLA type was relevant to the analysis, as public TCR beta signatures indicated carriage of CMV infection together with the matching HLA type. What the work shows at the level of the full study, not this receptor alone: Cumulative frequency of public TCR beta family members discriminated carriers of CMV infection plus the relevant HLA type in this cohort and an independent 352-donor cohort. The ex vivo response was dominated by HLA-C-restricted CMV-specific TCR beta clonotypes, and the single most frequent clonotype in two of eight donors was supplied by these HLA-C-restricted clonotypes.

Instrument on record: Illumina HiSeq 1500. TCRdb cleaned the public reads at Q25 with fastp, built clones with MiXCR and kept in-frame beta chains. A single entry per CDR3 protein holds the most common genes and DNA from its merged rows. Across this sample there are a few hundred thousand distinct CDR3 sequences, with approximately 42% seen only once. The biggest ten clones account for 35% to 50% of the sample. Turning to this clonotype: It has no known antigen specificity. Base quality data are lacking; no much larger clone is found one base away.

The treatment or condition label corresponds to: in vitro stimulation with specific CMV peptide epitopes to enrich CMV-specific T cells. From a lookup of the germline V gene, CDR1 and CDR2 are SGHVS and FQNEAQ. Including the terminal cysteine and phenylalanine, the CDR3 comprises 15 residues. The kept DNA is CDR3 alone, 45 bases in frame from the first base. V and J are truncated by 1 base and 5 bases respectively, leaving an intervening sequence of 11 bases. The source is a human donor in good health (CMV status not recorded). Some clones in this sample may be carry-over from other donors' samples. Sequenced here: cultured PBMCs, sampled from culture after CMV antigen stimulation. The rearrangement joined TRBV7-8 to TRBJ1-4; the D gene is possibly TRBD1, with 5 bases matching. The base sequence is TGTGCCAGCAGCTTAGATGGGACTTTCAATGAAAAACTGTTTTTT. It translates as CASSLDGTFNEKLFF.